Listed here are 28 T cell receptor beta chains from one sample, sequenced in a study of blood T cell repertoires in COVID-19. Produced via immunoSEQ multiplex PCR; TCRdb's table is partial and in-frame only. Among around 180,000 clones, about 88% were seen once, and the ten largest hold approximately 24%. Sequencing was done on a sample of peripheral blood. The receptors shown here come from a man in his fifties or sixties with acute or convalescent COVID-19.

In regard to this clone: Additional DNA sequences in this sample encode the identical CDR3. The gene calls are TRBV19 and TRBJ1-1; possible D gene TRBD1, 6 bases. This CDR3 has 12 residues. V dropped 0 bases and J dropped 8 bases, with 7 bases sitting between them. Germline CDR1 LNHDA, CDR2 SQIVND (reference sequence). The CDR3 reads CASSIDRGEAFF. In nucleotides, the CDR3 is TGTGCCAGTAGTATAGACAGGGGAGAAGCTTTCTTT.

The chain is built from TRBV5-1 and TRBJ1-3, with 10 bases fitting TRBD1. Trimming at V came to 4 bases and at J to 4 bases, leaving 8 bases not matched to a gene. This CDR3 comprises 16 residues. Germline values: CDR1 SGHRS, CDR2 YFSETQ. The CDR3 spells CASSDRQGATGNTIYF. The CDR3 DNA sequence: TGCGCCAGCAGCGATCGACAGGGGGCGACGGGAAACACCATATATTTT.

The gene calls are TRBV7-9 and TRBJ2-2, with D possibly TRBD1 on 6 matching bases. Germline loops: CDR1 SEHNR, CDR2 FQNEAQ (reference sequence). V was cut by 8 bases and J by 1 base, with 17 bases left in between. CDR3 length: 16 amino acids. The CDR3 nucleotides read TGTGCCAGCGGCCAATACCCGGGACAGAACACCGGGGAGCTGTTTTTT. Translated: CASGQYPGQNTGELFF.

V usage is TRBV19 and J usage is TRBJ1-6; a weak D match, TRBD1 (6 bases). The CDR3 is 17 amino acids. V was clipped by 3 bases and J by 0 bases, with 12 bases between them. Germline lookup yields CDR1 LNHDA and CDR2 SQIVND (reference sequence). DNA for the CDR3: TGTGCCAGTAGTATTGGACAGTTAATCTCCTATAATTCACCCCTCCACTTT. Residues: CASSIGQLISYNSPLHF. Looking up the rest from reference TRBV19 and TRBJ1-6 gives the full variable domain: DGGITQSPKYLFRKEGQNVTLSCEQNLNHDAMYWYRQDPGQGLRLIYYSQIVNDFQKGDIAEGYSVSREKKESFPLTVTSAQKNPTAFYLCASSIGQLISYNSPLHFGNGTRLTVT.

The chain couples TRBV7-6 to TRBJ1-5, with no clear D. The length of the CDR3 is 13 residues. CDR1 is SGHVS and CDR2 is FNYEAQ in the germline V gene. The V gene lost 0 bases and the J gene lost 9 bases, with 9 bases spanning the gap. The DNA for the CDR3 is TGTGCCAGCAGCTTAGCGGTGCTCGGGCCCCAGCATTTT. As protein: CASSLAVLGPQHF. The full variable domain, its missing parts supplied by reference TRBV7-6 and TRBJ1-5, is GAGVSQSPRYKVTKRGQDVALRCDPISGHVSLYWYRQALGQGPEFLTYFNYEAQQDKSGLPNDRFSAERPEGSISTLTIQRTEQRDSAMYRCASSLAVLGPQHFGDGTRLSIL.

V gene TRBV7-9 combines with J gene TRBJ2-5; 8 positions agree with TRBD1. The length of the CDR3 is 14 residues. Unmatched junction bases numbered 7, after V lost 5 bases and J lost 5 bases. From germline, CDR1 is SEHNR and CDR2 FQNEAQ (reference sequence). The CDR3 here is CASSNRQGRETQYF. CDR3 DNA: TGTGCCAGCAGCAACCGACAGGGGCGGGAGACCCAGTACTTC.

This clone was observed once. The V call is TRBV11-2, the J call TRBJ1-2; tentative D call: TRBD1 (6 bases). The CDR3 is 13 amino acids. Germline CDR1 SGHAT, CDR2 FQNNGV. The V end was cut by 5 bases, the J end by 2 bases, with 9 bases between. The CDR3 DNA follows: TGTGCCAGCAGCCAGACAGGAAACTATGGCTACACCTTC. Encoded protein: CASSQTGNYGYTF.

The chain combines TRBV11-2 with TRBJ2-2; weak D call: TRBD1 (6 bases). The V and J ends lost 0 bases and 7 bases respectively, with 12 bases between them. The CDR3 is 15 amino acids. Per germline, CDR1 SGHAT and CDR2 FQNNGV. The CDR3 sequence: CASSLEWGRSGELFF. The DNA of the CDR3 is TGTGCCAGCAGCTTAGAATGGGGGCGAAGCGGGGAGCTGTTTTTT.

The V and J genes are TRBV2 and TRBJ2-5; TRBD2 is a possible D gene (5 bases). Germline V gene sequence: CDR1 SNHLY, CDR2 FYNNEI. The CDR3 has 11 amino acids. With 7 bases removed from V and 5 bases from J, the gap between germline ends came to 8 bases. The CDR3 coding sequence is TGTGCCAGCACAACGGGGGAGACCCAGTACTTC. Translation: CASTTGETQYF.

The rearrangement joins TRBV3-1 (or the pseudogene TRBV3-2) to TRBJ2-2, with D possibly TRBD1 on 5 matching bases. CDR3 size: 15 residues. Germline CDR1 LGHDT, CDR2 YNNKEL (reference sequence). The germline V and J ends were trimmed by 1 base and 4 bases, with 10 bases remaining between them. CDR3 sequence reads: CASSQAGFSTGELFF. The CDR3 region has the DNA TGTGCCAGCAGCCAAGCAGGGTTTAGCACCGGGGAGCTGTTTTTT.

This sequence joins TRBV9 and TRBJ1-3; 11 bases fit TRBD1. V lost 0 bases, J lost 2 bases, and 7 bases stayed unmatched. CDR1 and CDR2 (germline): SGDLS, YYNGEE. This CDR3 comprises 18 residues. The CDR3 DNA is TGTGCCAGCAGCGTAGCTATAGGGGGACAGGGGGCTGGAAACACCATATATTTT. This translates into CASSVAIGGQGAGNTIYF. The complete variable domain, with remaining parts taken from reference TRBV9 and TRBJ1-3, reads DSGVTQTPKHLITATGQRVTLRCSPRSGDLSVYWYQQSLDQGLQFLIQYYNGEERAKGNILERFSAQQFPDLHSELNLSSLELGDSALYFCASSVAIGGQGAGNTIYFGEGSWLTVV.

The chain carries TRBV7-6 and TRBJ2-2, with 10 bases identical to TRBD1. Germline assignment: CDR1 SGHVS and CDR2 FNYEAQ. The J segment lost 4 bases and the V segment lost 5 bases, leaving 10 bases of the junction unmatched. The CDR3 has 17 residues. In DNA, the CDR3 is TGTGCCAGCAGCCCGGGGACAGGGGACTATTTCACCGGGGAGCTGTTTTTT. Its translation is CASSPGTGDYFTGELFF.

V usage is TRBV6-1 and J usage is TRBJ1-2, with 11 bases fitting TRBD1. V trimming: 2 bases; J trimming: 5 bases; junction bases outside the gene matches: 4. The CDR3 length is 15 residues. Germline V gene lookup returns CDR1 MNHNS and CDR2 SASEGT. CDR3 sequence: CASSEMDRGQYGYTF. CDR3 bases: TGTGCCAGCAGTGAAATGGACAGGGGGCAATATGGCTACACCTTC.

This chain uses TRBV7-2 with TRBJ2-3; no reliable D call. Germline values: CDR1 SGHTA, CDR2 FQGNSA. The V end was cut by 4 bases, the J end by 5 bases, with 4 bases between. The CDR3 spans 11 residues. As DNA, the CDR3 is TGTGCCAGCAGCTCTCTAGATACGCAGTATTTT. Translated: CASSSLDTQYF.

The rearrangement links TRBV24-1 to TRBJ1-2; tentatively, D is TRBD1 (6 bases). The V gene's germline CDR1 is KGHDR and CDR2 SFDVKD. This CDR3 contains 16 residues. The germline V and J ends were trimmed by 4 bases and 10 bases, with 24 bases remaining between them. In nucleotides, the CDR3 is TGTGCCACCAGTGACTTCGTGGGGGGGCGCGTTTTGACCTACACCTTC. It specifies CATSDFVGGRVLTYTF.

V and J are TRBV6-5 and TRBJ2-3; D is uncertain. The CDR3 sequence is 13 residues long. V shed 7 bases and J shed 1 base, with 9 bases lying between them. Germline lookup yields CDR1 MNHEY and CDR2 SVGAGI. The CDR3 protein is CASNWQGTDTQYF. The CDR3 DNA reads TGTGCCAGCAACTGGCAGGGCACAGATACGCAGTATTTT.

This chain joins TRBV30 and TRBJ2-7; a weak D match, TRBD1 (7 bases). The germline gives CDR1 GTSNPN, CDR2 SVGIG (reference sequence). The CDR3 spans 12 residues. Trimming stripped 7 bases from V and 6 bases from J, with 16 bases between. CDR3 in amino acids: CASGWRGREQYV. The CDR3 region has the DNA TGTGCCTCTGGGTGGAGGGGGCGCGAGCAGTACGTC.

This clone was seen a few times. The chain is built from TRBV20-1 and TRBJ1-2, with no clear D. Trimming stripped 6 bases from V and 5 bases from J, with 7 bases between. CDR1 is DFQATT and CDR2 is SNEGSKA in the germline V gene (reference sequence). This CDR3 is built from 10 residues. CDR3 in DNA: TGCAGTGCCAAGACATATGGCTACACCTTC. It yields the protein CSAKTYGYTF.

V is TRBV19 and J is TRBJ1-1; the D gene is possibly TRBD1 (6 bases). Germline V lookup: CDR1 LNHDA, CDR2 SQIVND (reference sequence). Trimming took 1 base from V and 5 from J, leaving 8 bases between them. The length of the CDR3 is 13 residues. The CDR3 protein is CASSIGQGTEAFF. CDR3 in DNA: TGTGCCAGTAGTATAGGGCAGGGGACTGAAGCTTTCTTT.

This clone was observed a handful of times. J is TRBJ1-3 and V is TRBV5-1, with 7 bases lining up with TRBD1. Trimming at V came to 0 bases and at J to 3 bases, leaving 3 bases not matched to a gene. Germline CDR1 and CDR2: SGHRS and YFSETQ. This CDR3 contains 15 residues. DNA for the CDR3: TGCGCCAGCAGCTTGGAGGGGGCAAATGGAAACACCATATATTTT. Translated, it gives CASSLEGANGNTIYF.

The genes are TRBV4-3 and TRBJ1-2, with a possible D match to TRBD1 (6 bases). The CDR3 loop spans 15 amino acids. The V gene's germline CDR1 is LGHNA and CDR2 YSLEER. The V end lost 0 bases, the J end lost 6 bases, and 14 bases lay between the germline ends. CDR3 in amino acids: CASSQDERGTDGYTF. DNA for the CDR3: TGCGCCAGCAGCCAAGATGAAAGGGGGACGGATGGCTACACCTTC.

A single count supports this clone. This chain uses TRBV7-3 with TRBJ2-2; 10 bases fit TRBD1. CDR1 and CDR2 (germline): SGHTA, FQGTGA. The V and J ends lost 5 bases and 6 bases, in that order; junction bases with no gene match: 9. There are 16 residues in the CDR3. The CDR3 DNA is TGTGCCAGCAGCGCCGGACAGGGGGGTTATCCCGGGGAGCTGTTTTTT. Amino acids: CASSAGQGGYPGELFF. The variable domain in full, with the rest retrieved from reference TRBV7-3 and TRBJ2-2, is GAGVSQTPSNKVTEKGKYVELRCDPISGHTALYWYRQSLGQGPEFLIYFQGTGAADDSGLPNDRFFAVRPEGSVSTLKIQRTERGDSAVYLCASSAGQGGYPGELFFGEGSRLTVL.

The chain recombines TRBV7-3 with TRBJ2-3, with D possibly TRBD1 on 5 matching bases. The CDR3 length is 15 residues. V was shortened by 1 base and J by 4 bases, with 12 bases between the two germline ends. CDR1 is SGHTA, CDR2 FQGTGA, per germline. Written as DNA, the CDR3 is TGTGCCAGCAGCTTAAACCAGGGAAGTTCAGATACGCAGTATTTT. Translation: CASSLNQGSSDTQYF.

CDR3 sequence (DNA): TGCAGCGTTGTAGGAGGGGCGCTGAACACTGAAGCTTTCTTT. This sequence encodes CSVVGGALNTEAFF. This rearrangement joins TRBV29-1 to TRBJ1-1; D is perhaps TRBD1 (5 bases). V gave up 4 bases and J gave up 0 bases, with 12 bases separating them. The CDR3 is 14 amino acids. Looked up from germline, CDR1 is SQVTM and CDR2 is ANQGSEA.

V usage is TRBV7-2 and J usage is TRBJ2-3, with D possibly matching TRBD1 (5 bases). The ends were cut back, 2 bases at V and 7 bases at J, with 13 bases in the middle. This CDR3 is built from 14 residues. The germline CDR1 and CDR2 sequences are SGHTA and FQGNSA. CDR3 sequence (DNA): TGTGCCAGCAGCTTATACTCAGGGTCAAATACGCAGTATTTT. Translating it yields CASSLYSGSNTQYF.

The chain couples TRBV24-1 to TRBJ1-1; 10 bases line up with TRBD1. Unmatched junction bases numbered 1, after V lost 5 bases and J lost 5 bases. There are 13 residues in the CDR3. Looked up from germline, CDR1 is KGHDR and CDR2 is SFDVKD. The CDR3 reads CATSGTGGTEAFF. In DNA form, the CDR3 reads TGTGCCACCAGTGGGACAGGGGGGACTGAAGCTTTCTTT.

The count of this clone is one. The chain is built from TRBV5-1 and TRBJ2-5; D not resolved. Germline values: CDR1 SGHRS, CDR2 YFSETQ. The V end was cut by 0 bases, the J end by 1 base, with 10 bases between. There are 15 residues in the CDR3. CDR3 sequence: CASSLASGFQETQYF. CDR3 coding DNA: TGCGCCAGCAGCTTGGCGTCCGGGTTCCAAGAGACCCAGTACTTC. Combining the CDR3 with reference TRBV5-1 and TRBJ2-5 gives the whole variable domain KAGVTQTPRYLIKTRGQQVTLSCSPISGHRSVSWYQQTPGQGLQFLFEYFSETQRNKGNFPGRFSGRQFSNSRSEMNVSTLELGDSALYLCASSLASGFQETQYFGPGTRLLVL.

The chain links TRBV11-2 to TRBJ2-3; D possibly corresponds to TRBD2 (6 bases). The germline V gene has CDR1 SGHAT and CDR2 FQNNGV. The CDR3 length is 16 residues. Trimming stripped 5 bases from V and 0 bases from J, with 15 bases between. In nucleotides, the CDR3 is TGTGCCAGCAGCCTTTTGGGGGGATTAAGCACAGATACGCAGTATTTT. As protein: CASSLLGGLSTDTQYF. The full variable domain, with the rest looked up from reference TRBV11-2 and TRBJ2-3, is EAGVAQSPRYKIIEKRQSVAFWCNPISGHATLYWYQQILGQGPKLLIQFQNNGVVDDSQLPKDRFSAERLKGVDSTLKIQPAKLEDSAVYLCASSLLGGLSTDTQYFGPGTRLTVL.